This record concerns one T cell receptor (beta chain) sequence. Its antigen target is currently unknown. Base qualities are not recorded, but no much larger clone differs from it by a single base. Other DNA sequences within the sample encode an identical CDR3. The data originate from a study of shared clonotypes between healthy human individuals (dated by TCRdb to about 2020). Background for the entire study: Three men and a couple of women, aged 18 to 49 years, made up the cohort. The study deeply sequenced blood TCR repertoires of five healthy adults to estimate repertoire size and the extent of clonotype sharing between individuals. To increase sequencing depth and limit assay-specific biases, TCR repertoire library preparation and sequencing were carried out by different laboratories using diverse techniques. Between about 0.94 and 8.9 billion PBMCs per donor were obtained by leukapheresis.

Broader findings and caveats from the paper: The small number of donors limited the genetic and exposure-history diversity represented. Only blood was sampled, and tissue TCR repertoires likely differ from those in blood. Pairwise subsampling indicated that sequencing depth was expected to affect the degree of clonotype sharing among donors.

Healthy HIV-negative adults with no recently reported acute infections or vaccinations were included as donors. Only Caucasian adults living in Nashville, Tennessee, USA were represented among the donors. For unsorted samples, 90 million or so PBMCs were counted and genomic DNA was extracted with the QIAamp DNA Blood Mini kit. After blood collection by leukapheresis, PBMCs were isolated using Ficoll-Histopaque density gradient centrifugation and then cryopreserved in the vapor phase of liquid nitrogen. Using the deep immunoSEQ assay, multiplex PCR amplified TCR CDR3 regions from genomic DNA. Extracted genomic DNA from each cell subset was spread evenly across all wells of several immunoSEQ 96-well plates, with each plate serving as a replicate. For unsorted PBMC, approximately 300 ng of genomic DNA, equivalent to about 30,000 T cell genomes, went into each replicate PCR. Genomic DNA from unsorted PBMC was sequenced over ten immunoSEQ deep assay plates. The purified libraries were quantified using a Qubit 3.0 fluorometer, sized with a Bioanalyzer 2100, and then quantified again using the KAPA Library Quantification kit. A separate single-read 150-cycle Illumina NextSeq 550 flow cell was used to sequence each immunoSEQ 96-well plate. Per the source publication's procedure: The immunoSEQ output contained only junctional sequences without quality scores, so filtering could not match that applied to full-length reads. Sequences were annotated with PyIR, a Python wrapper for IgBLAST v1.9, using IMGT germline references to assign V/J genes and CDR3. Any read was removed if the V/J assignment was weak (E-value above 1e-6), the CDR3 was missing, or the read contained stop codons, out-of-frame junctions, or ambiguous translated residues. V3J clonotypes were defined as sequences sharing an identical inferred V gene, J gene, and CDR3 amino acid sequence. Percentage overlap between repertoires was calculated by dividing the number of shared unique clonotypes by the size of the smaller repertoire. RTK rarefaction, the Chao1 estimator, and Recon v2.1 estimates of unobserved clonotypes were used to assess repertoire richness. Not all clones reach the TCRdb copy of this immuneACCESS table, which keeps in-frame sequences only. Checked studies attribute under half of the gap to unresolved V genes and leave the rest unexplained. V and J calls plus clone size are reproduced from that table; the DNA served to infer D and trimming. In this sample the table shows 450,000 to 650,000 clones, around three quarters of which occur a single time. The ten largest clones add up to 12% of the sample.

Including the terminal cysteine and phenylalanine, the CDR3 comprises 14 residues. The kept DNA is CDR3 alone, 42 bases in frame from the first base. Via the germline V gene, CDR1 is SNHLY and CDR2 FYNNEI. V and J are trimmed by 4 bases and 6 bases, and the gene matches miss 2 bases of the junction. In this chain, TRBV2 is recombined with TRBJ2-3; 12 junctional bases match TRBD2. Sequencing was carried out using PBMCs. The source is a middle-aged woman in good health. Some clones in this sample may be carry-over from other donors' samples. The CDR3 protein: CASSGLAGEDTQYF. The nucleotides are TGTGCCAGCAGTGGACTAGCGGGAGAGGATACGCAGTATTTT.